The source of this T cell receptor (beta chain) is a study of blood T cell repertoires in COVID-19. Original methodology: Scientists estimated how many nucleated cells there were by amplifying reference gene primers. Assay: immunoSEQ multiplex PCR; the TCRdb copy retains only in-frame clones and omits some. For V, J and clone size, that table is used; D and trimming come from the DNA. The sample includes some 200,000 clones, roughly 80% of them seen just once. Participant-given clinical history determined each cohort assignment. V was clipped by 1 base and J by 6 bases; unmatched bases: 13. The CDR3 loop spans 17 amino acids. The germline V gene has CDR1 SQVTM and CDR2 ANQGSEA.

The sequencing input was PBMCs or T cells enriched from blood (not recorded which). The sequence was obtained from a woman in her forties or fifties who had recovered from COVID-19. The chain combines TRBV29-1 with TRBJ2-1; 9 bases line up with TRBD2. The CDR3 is CSVEASSGAGGLNEQFF. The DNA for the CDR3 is TGCAGCGTTGAAGCCAGCTCCGGAGCGGGAGGACTCAATGAGCAGTTCTTC.